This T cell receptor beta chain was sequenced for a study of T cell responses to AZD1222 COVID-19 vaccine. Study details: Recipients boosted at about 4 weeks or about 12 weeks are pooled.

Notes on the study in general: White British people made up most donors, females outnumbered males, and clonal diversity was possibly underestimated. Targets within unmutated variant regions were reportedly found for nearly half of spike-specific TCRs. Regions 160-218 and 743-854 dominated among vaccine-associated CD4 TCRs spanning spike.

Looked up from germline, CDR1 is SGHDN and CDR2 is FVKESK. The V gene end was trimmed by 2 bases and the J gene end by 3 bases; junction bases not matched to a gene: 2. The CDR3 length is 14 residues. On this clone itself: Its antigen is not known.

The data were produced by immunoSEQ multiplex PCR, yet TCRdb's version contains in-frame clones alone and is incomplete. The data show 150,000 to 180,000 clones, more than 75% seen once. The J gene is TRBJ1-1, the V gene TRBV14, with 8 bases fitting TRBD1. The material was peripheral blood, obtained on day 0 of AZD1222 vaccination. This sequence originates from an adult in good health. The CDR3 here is CASSQQGAYTEAFF. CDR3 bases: TGTGCCAGCAGCCAACAGGGGGCCTACACTGAAGCTTTCTTT.